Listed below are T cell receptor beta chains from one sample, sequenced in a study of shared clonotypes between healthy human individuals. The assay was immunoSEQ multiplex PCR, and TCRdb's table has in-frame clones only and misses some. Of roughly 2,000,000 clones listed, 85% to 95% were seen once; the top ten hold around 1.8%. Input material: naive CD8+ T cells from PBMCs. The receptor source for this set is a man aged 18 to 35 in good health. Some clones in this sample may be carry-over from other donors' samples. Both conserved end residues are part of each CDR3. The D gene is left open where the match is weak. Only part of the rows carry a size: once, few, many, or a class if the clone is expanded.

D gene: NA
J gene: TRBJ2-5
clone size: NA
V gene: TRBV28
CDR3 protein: CASSPDNRTENLETQYF
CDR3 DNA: TGTGCCAGCAGCCCCGATAATAGGACAGAAAATTTGGAGACCCAGTACTTC

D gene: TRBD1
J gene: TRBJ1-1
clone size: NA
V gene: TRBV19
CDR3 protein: CASKDAGGSIHTEAFF
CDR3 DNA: TGTGCCAGTAAAGATGCAGGGGGCTCAATACACACTGAAGCTTTCTTT

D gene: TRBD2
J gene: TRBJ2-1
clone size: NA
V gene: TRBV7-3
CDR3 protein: CASSTPGLAGGGQFF
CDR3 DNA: TGTGCCAGCAGCACCCCGGGACTAGCGGGAGGCGGGCAGTTCTTC

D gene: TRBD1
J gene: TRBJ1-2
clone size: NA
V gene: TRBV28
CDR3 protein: CASSFRDRGNYGYTF
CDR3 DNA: TGTGCCAGCAGTTTCCGGGACAGGGGTAACTATGGCTACACCTTC

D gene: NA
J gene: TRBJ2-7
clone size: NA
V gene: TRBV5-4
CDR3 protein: CASSPGGAWSYEQYF
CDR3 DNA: TGTGCCAGCAGCCCAGGGGGGGCTTGGTCCTACGAGCAGTACTTC

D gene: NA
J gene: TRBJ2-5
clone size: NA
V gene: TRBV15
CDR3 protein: CATSRERRQETQYF
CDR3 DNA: TGTGCCACCAGTAGGGAGAGAAGACAAGAGACCCAGTACTTC

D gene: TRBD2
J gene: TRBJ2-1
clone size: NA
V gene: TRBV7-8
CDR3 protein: CASKEGGPWNEQFF
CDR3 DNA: TGTGCCAGCAAGGAGGGAGGGCCTTGGAATGAGCAGTTCTTC

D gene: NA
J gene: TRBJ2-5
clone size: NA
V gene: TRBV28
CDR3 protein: CASSSLWGDDWETQYF
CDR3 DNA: TGTGCCAGCAGTTCCCTCTGGGGGGATGATTGGGAGACCCAGTACTTC

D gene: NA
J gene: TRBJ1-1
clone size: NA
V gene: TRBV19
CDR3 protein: CASSISPTENTEAFF
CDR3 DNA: TGTGCCAGTAGTATTTCCCCCACAGAGAACACTGAAGCTTTCTTT

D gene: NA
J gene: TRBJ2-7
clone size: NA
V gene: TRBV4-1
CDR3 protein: CASSQNYPGAFYEQYF
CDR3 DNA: TGCGCCAGCAGCCAAAATTACCCAGGGGCTTTCTACGAGCAGTACTTC

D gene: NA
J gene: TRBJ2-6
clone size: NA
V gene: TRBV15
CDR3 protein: CATSRGTGANVLTF
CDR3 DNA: TGTGCCACCAGCAGAGGCACTGGGGCCAACGTCCTGACTTTC

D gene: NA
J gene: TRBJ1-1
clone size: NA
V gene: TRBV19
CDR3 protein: CASSVQSGAQAFF
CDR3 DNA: TGTGCCAGTAGTGTGCAGAGCGGGGCCCAAGCTTTCTTT

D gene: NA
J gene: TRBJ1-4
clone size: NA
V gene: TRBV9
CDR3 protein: CASSVAAQANEKLFF
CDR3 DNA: TGTGCCAGCAGCGTAGCCGCCCAGGCTAATGAAAAACTGTTTTTT

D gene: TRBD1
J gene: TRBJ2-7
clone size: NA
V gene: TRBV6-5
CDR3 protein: CASSQTGEANEQYF
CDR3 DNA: TGTGCCAGCAGTCAGACAGGGGAGGCAAACGAGCAGTACTTC

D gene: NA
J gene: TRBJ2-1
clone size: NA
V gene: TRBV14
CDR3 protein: CASSQGTRGANEQFF
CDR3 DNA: TGTGCCAGCAGCCAGGGGACAAGGGGGGCCAATGAGCAGTTCTTC

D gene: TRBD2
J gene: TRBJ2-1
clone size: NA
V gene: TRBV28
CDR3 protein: CASSFLISGSLGNEQFF
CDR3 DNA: TGTGCCAGCAGTTTCCTCATTAGCGGGAGCCTCGGCAATGAGCAGTTCTTC

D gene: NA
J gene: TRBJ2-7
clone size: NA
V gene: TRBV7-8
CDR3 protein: CASSWGGQGRYEQYF
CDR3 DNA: TGTGCCAGCAGCTGGGGAGGGCAGGGGAGGTACGAGCAGTACTTC

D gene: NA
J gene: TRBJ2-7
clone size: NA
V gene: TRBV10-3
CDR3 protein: CAVRPASYVDEQYF
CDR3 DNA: TGTGCCGTACGGCCGGCCTCCTACGTAGACGAGCAGTACTTC

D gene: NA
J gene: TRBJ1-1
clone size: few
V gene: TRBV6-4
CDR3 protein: CASSTTANTEAFF
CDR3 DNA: TGTGCCAGCAGCACCACAGCGAACACTGAAGCTTTCTTT

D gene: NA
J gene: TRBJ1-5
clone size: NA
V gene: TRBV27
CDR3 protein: CASSGRGNQPQHF
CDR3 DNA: TGTGCCAGCAGCGGGAGGGGCAATCAGCCCCAGCATTTT

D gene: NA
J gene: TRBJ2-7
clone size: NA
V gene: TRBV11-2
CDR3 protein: CASSANLAGGYEQYF
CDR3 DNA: TGTGCCAGCAGCGCGAACCTAGCAGGAGGCTACGAGCAGTACTTC

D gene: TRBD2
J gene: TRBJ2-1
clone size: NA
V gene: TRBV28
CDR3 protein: CASSLTSGAYSYNEQFF
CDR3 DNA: TGTGCCAGCAGTTTAACTAGCGGGGCCTACTCCTACAATGAGCAGTTCTTC

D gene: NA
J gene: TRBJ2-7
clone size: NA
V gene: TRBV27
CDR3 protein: CASNVAAGGYEQYF
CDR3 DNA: TGTGCCAGCAATGTAGCGGCAGGCGGGTACGAGCAGTACTTC

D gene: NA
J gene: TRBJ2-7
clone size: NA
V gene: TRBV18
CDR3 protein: CASSPNSYEQYF
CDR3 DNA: TGTGCCAGCTCACCAAATAGTTACGAGCAGTACTTC

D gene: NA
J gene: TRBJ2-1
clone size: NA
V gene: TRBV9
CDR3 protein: CASSANNEQFF
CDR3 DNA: TGTGCCAGCAGCGCGAACAATGAGCAGTTCTTC

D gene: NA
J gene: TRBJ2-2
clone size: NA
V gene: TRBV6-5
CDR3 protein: CASSYSGPYTGELFF
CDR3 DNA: TGTGCCAGCAGTTACAGCGGGCCTTACACCGGGGAGCTGTTTTTT

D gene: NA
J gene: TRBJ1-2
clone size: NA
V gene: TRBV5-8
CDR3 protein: CASSINDRLRGYTF
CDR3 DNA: TGTGCCAGCAGCATAAACGACAGGTTGCGGGGCTACACCTTC

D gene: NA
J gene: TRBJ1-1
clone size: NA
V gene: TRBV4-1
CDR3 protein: CASSQGREGNTEAFF
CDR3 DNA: TGCGCCAGCAGCCAAGGAAGAGAGGGGAACACTGAAGCTTTCTTT

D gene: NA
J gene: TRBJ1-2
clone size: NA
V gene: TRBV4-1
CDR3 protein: CASSHPTGANYGYTF
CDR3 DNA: TGCGCCAGCAGCCATCCCACCGGGGCTAACTATGGCTACACCTTC

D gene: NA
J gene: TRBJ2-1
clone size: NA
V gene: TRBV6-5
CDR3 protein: CASSPGRNYNEQFF
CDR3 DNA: TGTGCCAGCAGCCCGGGCAGGAATTACAATGAGCAGTTCTTC

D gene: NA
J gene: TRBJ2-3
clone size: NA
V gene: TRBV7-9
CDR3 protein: CASSLPPFGTDTQYF
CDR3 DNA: TGCGCCAGCAGCCTCCCTCCGTTCGGCACAGATACGCAGTATTTT

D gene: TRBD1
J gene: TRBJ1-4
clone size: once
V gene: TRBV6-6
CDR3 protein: CASEPTGGPNEKLFF
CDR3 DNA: TGTGCCAGCGAACCGACAGGGGGACCTAATGAAAAACTGTTTTTT

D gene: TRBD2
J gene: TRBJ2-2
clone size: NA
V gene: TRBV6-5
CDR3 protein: CASGLAGNTGELFF
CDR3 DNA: TGTGCCAGCGGACTAGCGGGGAATACCGGGGAGCTGTTTTTT

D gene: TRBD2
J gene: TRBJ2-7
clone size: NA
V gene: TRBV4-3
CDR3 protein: CASSQQREARYEQYF
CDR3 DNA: TGCGCCAGCAGCCAACAGCGGGAGGCCCGGTACGAGCAGTACTTC

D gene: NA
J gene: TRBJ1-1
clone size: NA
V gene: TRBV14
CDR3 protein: CASSQGTRPTEAFF
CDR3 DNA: TGTGCCAGCAGCCAGGGTACCCGGCCCACTGAAGCTTTCTTT

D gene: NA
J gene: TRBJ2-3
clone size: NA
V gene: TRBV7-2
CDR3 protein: CASSRGWFSTDTQYF
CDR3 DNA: TGTGCCAGCAGCCGGGGGTGGTTTAGCACAGATACGCAGTATTTT

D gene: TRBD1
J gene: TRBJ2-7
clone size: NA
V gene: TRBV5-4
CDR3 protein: CASSSRTGSYEQYF
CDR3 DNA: TGTGCCAGCAGCTCCCGGACAGGGAGCTACGAGCAGTACTTC

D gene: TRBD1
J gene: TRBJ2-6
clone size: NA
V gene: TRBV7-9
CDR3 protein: CASSARTGDYVSGANVLTF
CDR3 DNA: TGTGCCAGCAGCGCACGGACAGGGGATTATGTCTCTGGGGCCAACGTCCTGACTTTC

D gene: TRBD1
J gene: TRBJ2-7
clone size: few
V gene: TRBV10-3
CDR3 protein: CAISESRYLGQTYEQYF
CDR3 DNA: TGTGCCATCAGTGAGTCTAGGTATTTGGGACAGACCTACGAGCAGTACTTC

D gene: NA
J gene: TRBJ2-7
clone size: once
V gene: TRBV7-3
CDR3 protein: CASSLIPGAYEQYF
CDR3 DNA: TGTGCCAGCAGCTTAATTCCAGGGGCCTACGAGCAGTACTTC

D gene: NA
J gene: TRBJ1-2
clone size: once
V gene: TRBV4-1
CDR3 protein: CASSQDVRNYGYTF
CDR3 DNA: TGCGCCAGCAGCCAAGATGTCAGAAACTATGGCTACACCTTC

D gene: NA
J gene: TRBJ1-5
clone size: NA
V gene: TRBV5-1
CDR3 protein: CASSLGSDTLPYSNQPQHF
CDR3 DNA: TGCGCCAGCAGCTTGGGGTCGGACACGCTACCTTATAGCAATCAGCCCCAGCATTTT

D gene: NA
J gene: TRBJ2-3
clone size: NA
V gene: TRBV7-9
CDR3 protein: CASSNTSRGDTQYF
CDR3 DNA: TGTGCCAGCAGTAATACTAGCAGGGGGGATACGCAGTATTTT

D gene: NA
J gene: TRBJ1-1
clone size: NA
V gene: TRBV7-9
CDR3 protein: CASSQLTALNTEAFF
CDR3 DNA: TGTGCCAGCAGCCAATTGACAGCTTTGAACACTGAAGCTTTCTTT

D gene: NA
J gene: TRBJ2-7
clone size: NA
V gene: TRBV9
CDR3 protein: CASSGTGAYEQYF
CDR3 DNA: TGTGCCAGCAGCGGGACCGGAGCCTACGAGCAGTACTTC

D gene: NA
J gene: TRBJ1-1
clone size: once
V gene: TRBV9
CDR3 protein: CASSPGGGVNTEAFF
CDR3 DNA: TGTGCCAGCAGCCCCGGGGGTGGGGTGAACACTGAAGCTTTCTTT

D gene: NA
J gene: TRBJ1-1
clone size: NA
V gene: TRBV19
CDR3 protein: CASTWDGNTEAFF
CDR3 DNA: TGTGCCAGTACCTGGGACGGGAACACTGAAGCTTTCTTT

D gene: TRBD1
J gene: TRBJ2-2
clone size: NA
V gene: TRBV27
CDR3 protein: CASRNRGSTGELFF
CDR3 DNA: TGTGCCAGCAGGAACAGGGGAAGCACCGGGGAGCTGTTTTTT

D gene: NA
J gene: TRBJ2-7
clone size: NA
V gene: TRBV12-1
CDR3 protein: CARVQGRRYYEQYF
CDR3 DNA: TGTGCCAGAGTCCAGGGGCGACGGTACTACGAGCAGTACTTC

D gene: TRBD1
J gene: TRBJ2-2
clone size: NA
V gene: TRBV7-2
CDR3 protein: CASSGDRVTGELFF
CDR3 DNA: TGTGCCAGCAGCGGAGACAGGGTAACCGGGGAGCTGTTTTTT

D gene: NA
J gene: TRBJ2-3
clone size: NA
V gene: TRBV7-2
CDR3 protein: CASSPGTSRADTQYF
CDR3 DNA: TGTGCCAGCAGCCCCGGGACATCCAGGGCAGATACGCAGTATTTT

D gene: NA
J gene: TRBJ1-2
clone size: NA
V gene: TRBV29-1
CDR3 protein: CSVESGADYGYTF
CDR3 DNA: TGCAGCGTTGAGTCCGGGGCCGACTATGGCTACACCTTC

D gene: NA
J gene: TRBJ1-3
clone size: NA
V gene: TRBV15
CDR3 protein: CATSRDPVEKQGRNTIYF
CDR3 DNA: TGTGCCACCAGCAGAGATCCCGTAGAGAAACAGGGTAGAAACACCATATATTTT

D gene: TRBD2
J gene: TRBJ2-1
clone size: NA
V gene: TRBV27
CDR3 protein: CASSWAGRAYNEQFF
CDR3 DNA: TGTGCCAGCAGTTGGGCGGGGAGGGCCTACAATGAGCAGTTCTTC